A selection of T cell receptor beta chains follows, all from one sample in a study of T-cell memory formation after mild COVID-19. TCRdb passed the 5' RACE reads through MiXCR, listing each CDR3 protein once. The table lists about 430,000 distinct CDR3 sequences, approximately 25% of them singletons. The specimen was PBMCs or a T cell subset sorted from them (not recorded which). The receptors were sampled from an adult woman who had mild COVID-19 (a few samples of this study predate the infection). Cell type and time point are not known. CDR3s include the opening cysteine and the closing phenylalanine or tryptophan. A D gene is named only where the DNA matches it firmly. Clone size is stated in some rows and not others, as once, few, many or a class when expanded.

V	size	D	J	length	DNA	CDR3
TRBV2	few	TRBD1	TRBJ2-7	15	TGTGCCAGCAGTTCCGGGACAGGGGGAACCTACGAGCAGTACTTC	CASSSGTGGTYEQYF
TRBV25-1	.	.	TRBJ1-2	13	TGTGCCAGCAGTGAATCCTACTTCGGAGGCTACACCTTC	CASSESYFGGYTF
TRBV27	.	.	TRBJ2-5	14	TGTGCCAGCTATAAGCAAGGGGGTCAAGAGACCCAGTACTTC	CASYKQGGQETQYF
TRBV25-1	.	TRBD1	TRBJ1-5	15	TGTGCCAGCAGTGAAGAAGGGACAGCTAATCAGCCCCAGCATTTT	CASSEEGTANQPQHF
TRBV5-1	.	.	TRBJ1-1	15	TGCGCCAGCAGCTTGGAAAGTCAGATGAACACTGAAGCTTTCTTT	CASSLESQMNTEAFF
TRBV20-1	few	TRBD2	TRBJ2-2	16	TGCAGTGCTAGAGACGGGACTAGCGGAGAATCCGGGGAGCTGTTTTTT	CSARDGTSGESGELFF
TRBV6-6	.	.	TRBJ2-3	15	TGTGCCAGCACCCCCCTAGGGGTTGGCACAGATACGCAGTATTTT	CASTPLGVGTDTQYF
TRBV7-8	.	.	TRBJ1-2	12	TGTGCCAGCAGCCCCGGATTCGATGGCTACACCTTC	CASSPGFDGYTF
TRBV4-2	few	TRBD1	TRBJ2-3	16	TGTGCCAGCAGCCAAGTAACCGGGACAGGGATCCATACGCAGTATTTT	CASSQVTGTGIHTQYF
TRBV7-3	few	TRBD2	TRBJ2-5	15	TGTGCCAGCAGCTCCACAGGAATAGCGGGGGAGACCCAGTACTTC	CASSSTGIAGETQYF
TRBV7-2	.	.	TRBJ2-5	15	TGTGCCAGCAGCTCGGGAAGGAGGTTCCAAGAGACCCAGTACTTC	CASSSGRRFQETQYF
TRBV29-1	few	TRBD2	TRBJ2-3	15	TGCAGCGTGAGGACTAGCGGGAGTATTCTAGATACGCAGTATTTT	CSVRTSGSILDTQYF
TRBV20-1	.	TRBD2	TRBJ2-7	13	TGCAGTGCTAGACTCCTAGCGGGACGCGAGCAGTACTTC	CSARLLAGREQYF
TRBV7-3	few	.	TRBJ2-5	17	TGTGCCAGCAGCTTACACCGTAGTATGGGGCTGGAGGAGACCCAGTACTTC	CASSLHRSMGLEETQYF
TRBV20-1	.	.	TRBJ1-2	12	TGCAGTGCTTTCCTTACTGGATATGGCTACACCTTC	CSAFLTGYGYTF
TRBV18	few	.	TRBJ1-4	15	TGTGCCAGCTCACCGATAGCCACAACTAATGAAAAACTGTTTTTT	CASSPIATTNEKLFF
TRBV9	.	.	TRBJ2-1	16	TGTGCCAGCAGCGTAATCAGCAGCAGCTCCTACAATGAGCAGTTCTTC	CASSVISSSSYNEQFF
TRBV24-1	once	TRBD1	TRBJ2-3	16	TGTGCCACCAGTGATTTAAGGGACAGGGGTTTAGATACGCAGTATTTT	CATSDLRDRGLDTQYF
TRBV30	.	.	TRBJ2-3	13	TGTGCCTGGAGTCCATCCTACACAGATACGCAGTATTTT	CAWSPSYTDTQYF
TRBV7-2	.	.	TRBJ2-1	13	TGTGCCAGCAGCTTGCAGGCCTACAATGAGCAGTTCTTC	CASSLQAYNEQFF
TRBV20-1	.	.	TRBJ2-7	12	TGCAGTGTTTTGCCCCACCCCGGCGAGCAGTACTTC	CSVLPHPGEQYF
TRBV6-6	.	.	TRBJ1-2	13	TGTGCCAGCACCACACAGACTAACTATGGCTACACCTTC	CASTTQTNYGYTF
TRBV5-1	.	.	TRBJ1-1	13	TGCGCCAGCAGCTCGGGTCGTGGGATGGAAGCTTTCTTT	CASSSGRGMEAFF
TRBV29-1	few	.	TRBJ2-7	13	TGCAGCGTTGAAGACGACAGAATCTACGAGCAGTACTTC	CSVEDDRIYEQYF
TRBV18	.	.	TRBJ1-5	13	TGTGCCAGCTCAGGGGCCGCAAATCAGCCCCAGCATTTT	CASSGAANQPQHF
TRBV7-9	few	.	TRBJ2-3	15	TGTGCCAGCAGCCCAGGGGCTTCTAGCACAGATACGCAGTATTTT	CASSPGASSTDTQYF